This is a list of T cell receptor beta chains from one sample in a study of cytomegalovirus exposure and HLA in healthy donors. TCRdb's copy holds only in-frame clones and misses some; the assay was immunoSEQ multiplex PCR. The data show some 130,000 clones, 75% to 85% seen once. Source material: PBMCs. Every receptor here comes from a man aged 30 to 39 in good health and CMV-seronegative. Both conserved end residues are part of each CDR3.

J | V | CDR3
TRBJ2-7 | TRBV5-1 | CASSSRPDEQYF
TRBJ2-2 | TRBV7-3 | CASSLGPPGNTGELFF
TRBJ2-2 | TRBV10-2 | CASIGLAGGLLEMWTGELFF
TRBJ1-3 | TRBV27 | CASSPSWTGWSGNTIYF
TRBJ1-1 | TRBV11-2 | CASSLALNTEAFF
TRBJ1-5 | TRBV30 | CAWTLTGGKQPQHF
TRBJ1-1 | TRBV11-2 | CASSSWDRGNTEAFF
TRBJ1-1 | TRBV27 | CASSEYSGIANTEAFF
. | TRBV5-1 | CASSLTVGSYEQYF
TRBJ1-2 | TRBV18 | CASSARDRGQYLGRVSRGYTF
TRBJ2-7 | TRBV7-9 | CASSLSGQGAYEQYF
TRBJ2-7 | TRBV5-1 | CASSLGPRDEQYF
TRBJ2-5 | TRBV7-9 | CASSFLTGQETQYF
TRBJ2-4 | TRBV4-3 | CASSQDLALWKNIQYF
TRBJ2-5 | TRBV27 | CASSFRGLQETQYF
TRBJ1-4 | TRBV28 | CASSHDRGKLFF
TRBJ1-3 | TRBV6-5 | CASNSQGDSGNTIYF
TRBJ2-7 | TRBV6-6 | CASRQGVAPEQYF
TRBJ2-1 | TRBV7-3 | CASSSGLAGGSNEQFF
TRBJ1-1 | TRBV28 | CASSLRTGFEAFF
TRBJ1-2 | TRBV5-1 | CASSLDQDFANYGYTF
TRBJ2-1 | TRBV11-2 | CASGPGTSGYNEQFF
TRBJ1-1 | TRBV5-1 | CASSEGQGALNTEAFF
TRBJ2-1 | TRBV9 | CASSSGGYNEQFF
TRBJ2-5 | TRBV5-6 | CASSLGGPGARRETQYF
TRBJ1-4 | TRBV6-1 | CASSGGVYGEKLFF
TRBJ2-7 | TRBV11-2 | CASSLRTGRTYEQYF
TRBJ2-7 | TRBV9 | CASSGGTGLHRWEQYF
TRBJ1-6 | TRBV9 | CASSVDGNSQAPLHF
TRBJ1-1 | TRBV18 | CASSHIGRRGTEAFF
TRBJ2-2 | TRBV9 | CASSVGPGQGFAGELFF
TRBJ2-3 | TRBV27 | CASSLTRQGPHTDTQYF
TRBJ1-5 | TRBV19 | CASSIPGNGNQPQHF
TRBJ2-5 | TRBV15 | CATSVQGSGLETQYF
TRBJ1-3 | TRBV27 | CASSLSVSGNTIYF
TRBJ2-2 | TRBV9 | CASSVGQGVGGELFF
TRBJ1-3 | TRBV7-6 | CASSPSRATSSGNTIYF